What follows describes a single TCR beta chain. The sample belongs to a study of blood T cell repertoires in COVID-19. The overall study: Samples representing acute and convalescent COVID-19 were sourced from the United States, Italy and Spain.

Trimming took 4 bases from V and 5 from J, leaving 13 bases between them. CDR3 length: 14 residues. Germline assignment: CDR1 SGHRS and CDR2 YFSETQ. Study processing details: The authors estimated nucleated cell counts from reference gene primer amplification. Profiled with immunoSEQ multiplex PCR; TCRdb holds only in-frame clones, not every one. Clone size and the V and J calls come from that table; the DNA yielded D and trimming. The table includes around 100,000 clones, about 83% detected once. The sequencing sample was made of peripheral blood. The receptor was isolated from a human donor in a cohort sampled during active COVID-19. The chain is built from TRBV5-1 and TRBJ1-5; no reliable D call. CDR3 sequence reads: CASSLDSRDQPQHF. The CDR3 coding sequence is TGCGCCAGCAGCCTCGACTCCAGAGATCAGCCCCAGCATTTT.